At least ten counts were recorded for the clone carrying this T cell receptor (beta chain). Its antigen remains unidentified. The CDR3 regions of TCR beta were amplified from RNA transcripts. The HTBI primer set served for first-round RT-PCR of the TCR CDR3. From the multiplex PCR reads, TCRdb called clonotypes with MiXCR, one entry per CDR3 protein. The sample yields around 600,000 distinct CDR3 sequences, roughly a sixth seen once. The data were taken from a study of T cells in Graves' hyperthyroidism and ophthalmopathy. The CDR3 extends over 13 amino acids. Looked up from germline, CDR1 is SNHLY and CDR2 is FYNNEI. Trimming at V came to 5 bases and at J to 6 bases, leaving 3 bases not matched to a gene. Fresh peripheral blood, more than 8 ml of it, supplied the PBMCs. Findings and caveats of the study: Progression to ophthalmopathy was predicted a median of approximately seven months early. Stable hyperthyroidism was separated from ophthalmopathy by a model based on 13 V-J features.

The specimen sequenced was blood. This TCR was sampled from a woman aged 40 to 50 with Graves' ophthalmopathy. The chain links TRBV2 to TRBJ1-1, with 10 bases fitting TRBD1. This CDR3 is CASSLTGGPEAFF. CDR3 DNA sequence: TGTGCCAGCAGTCTGACAGGGGGCCCTGAAGCTTTCTTT.